Shown below are 20 T cell receptor beta chains from a single sample sequenced in a study of early T cells in non-severe SARS-CoV-2 infection. In TCRdb, the 5' RACE reads were re-called with MiXCR into one record per CDR3 protein. In the table there are more than 30,000 distinct CDR3 sequences, around 6.9% of which are singletons. The sequencing used whole blood, collected at baseline. These receptors were taken from an adult who was a healthcare worker with PCR-confirmed SARS-CoV-2 infection or an uninfected control (not recorded which).

This clonotype was seen a few times. The chain joins TRBV20-1 to TRBJ1-4; 10 nucleotides align to TRBD1. The CDR3 sequence is 14 residues long. Losses at the gene ends were 6 bases for V and 5 bases for J; bases not matched to a gene: 6. Looked up from germline, CDR1 is DFQATT and CDR2 is SNEGSKA (reference sequence). CDR3 nucleotides: TGCAGTGCCCGGGACAGGGGATGGAATGAAAAACTGTTTTTT. Amino acids: CSARDRGWNEKLFF.

This clonotype was seen a few times. The chain is built from TRBV7-9 and TRBJ2-1, with 8 bases that match TRBD2. This CDR3 contains 15 residues. Germline values: CDR1 SEHNR, CDR2 FQNEAQ (reference sequence). Losses at the gene ends were 5 bases for V and 6 bases for J; bases not matched to a gene: 9. The CDR3 reads CASSPPGGGGNEQFF. The CDR3 coding sequence is TGTGCCAGCAGCCCCCCCGGGGGGGGCGGCAATGAGCAGTTCTTC.

Many counts were recorded for this clonotype. This rearrangement joins TRBV11-2 to TRBJ2-1; the match to TRBD1 covers 7 bases. This CDR3 has 14 residues. V trimming: 3 bases; J trimming: 7 bases; junction bases outside the gene matches: 6. Germline V gives CDR1 SGHAT, CDR2 FQNNGV. CDR3 amino acids: CASSLGQGVNEQFF. DNA of the CDR3: TGTGCCAGCAGCTTGGGGCAGGGGGTTAATGAGCAGTTCTTC.

This clonotype appeared a few times. The chain carries TRBV6-1 and TRBJ2-3; TRBD2 aligns across 8 bases. Germline-derived CDR1 and CDR2 are MNHNS and SASEGT. V was pared by 2 bases and J by 6 bases, with 10 bases of the junction left unmatched. This CDR3 spans 16 amino acids. DNA for the CDR3: TGTGCCAGCAGTGAATTAGGTCTAGCGGGCGGGGATACGCAGTATTTT. Translated: CASSELGLAGGDTQYF.

This clonotype was recorded a few times. V is TRBV11-3 and J is TRBJ2-3, with D possibly matching TRBD2 (5 bases). Trimming cost V 1 base and J 6 bases, with 8 bases left between them. The CDR3 contains 13 residues. CDR1 SGHNT and CDR2 YENEEA come from the germline V gene. This CDR3 reads CASSLVGVDTQYF. In DNA form, the CDR3 reads TGTGCCAGCAGCTTAGTCGGGGTGGATACGCAGTATTTT.

This clonotype was recorded many times. The rearrangement uses TRBV7-2 and TRBJ1-4; maybe TRBD1 (5 bases). Germline V lookup: CDR1 SGHTA, CDR2 FQGNSA. The CDR3 extends over 15 amino acids. Trimming shortened V by 1 base and J by 7 bases, and 13 bases separated the two germline ends. The CDR3 region is CASSLGQGRFEKLFF. The CDR3 nucleotides read TGTGCCAGCAGCTTAGGGCAGGGAAGGTTTGAAAAACTGTTTTTT.

This clonotype was detected ten times or more. V gene TRBV7-2 combines with J gene TRBJ2-5; 7 nucleotides align to TRBD2. The junction had 4 bases not matched to a gene; V was cut back by 7 bases and J by 2 bases. The germline V gene has CDR1 SGHTA and CDR2 FQGNSA. The CDR3 is 13 amino acids. This CDR3 is CASTRLAQETQYF. The CDR3 nucleotides are TGTGCCAGCACCCGACTAGCTCAAGAGACCCAGTACTTC. Drawing the rest from reference TRBV7-2 and TRBJ2-5, the complete variable domain is GAGVSQSPSNKVTEKGKDVELRCDPISGHTALYWYRQSLGQGLEFLIYFQGNSAPDKSGLPSDRFSAERTGGSVSTLTIQRTQQEDSAVYLCASTRLAQETQYFGPGTRLLVL.

This clonotype showed up many times. The junction shows a germline mismatch at one end, possibly a read error. The rearrangement joins TRBV7-9 to TRBJ2-1; 7 bases fit TRBD2. The CDR3 is made up of 12 amino acids. Germline loops: CDR1 SEHNR, CDR2 FQNEAQ (reference sequence). In DNA form, the CDR3 reads TGCTGCTGGGAGGGCCTGTACAATGAGCAGTTCTTC. It translates to CCWEGLYNEQFF. The variable domain in full, completed from reference TRBV7-9 and TRBJ2-1, reads DTGVSQNPRHKITKRGQNVTFRCDPISEHNRLYWYRQTLGQGPEFLTYFQNEAQLEKSRLLSDRFSAERPKGSFSTLEIQRTEQGDSAMYLCCWEGLYNEQFFGPGTRLTVL.

The sample holds a few counts of this clonotype. V and J are TRBV2 and TRBJ2-2; 8 positions agree with TRBD2. The V and J ends lost 4 bases and 4 bases, in that order; junction bases with no gene match: 5. The CDR3 length is 15 residues. Germline-derived CDR1 and CDR2 are SNHLY and FYNNEI. This CDR3 reads CASSVTGTSTGELFF. The DNA of the CDR3 is TGTGCCAGCAGTGTTACCGGGACTAGCACCGGGGAGCTGTTTTTT.

This clonotype appeared a few times. The V call is TRBV20-1, the J call TRBJ1-1, with a weak D call TRBD1 (5 bases). Germline V gene data show CDR1 as DFQATT and CDR2 as SNEGSKA (reference sequence). This CDR3 spans 16 amino acids. Trimming shortened V by 0 bases and J by 1 base, and 15 bases separated the two germline ends. The CDR3 DNA reads TGCAGTGCTAGAGATGGGACCCGACAGCAGAACACTGAAGCTTTCTTT. Residues: CSARDGTRQQNTEAFF.

This clonotype was found a few times. The chain joins TRBV20-1 to TRBJ2-5; the D gene is possibly TRBD2 (5 bases). The V and J ends lost 3 bases and 2 bases respectively, with 13 bases between them. Germline V lookup: CDR1 DFQATT, CDR2 SNEGSKA (reference sequence). This CDR3 spans 14 amino acids. The CDR3 DNA follows: TGCAGTGCTAGTCTGCTGGACTTGCAAGAGACCCAGTACTTC. As protein: CSASLLDLQETQYF.

There are a few counts of this clonotype. The genes are TRBV29-1 and TRBJ2-1, with D possibly TRBD1 on 6 matching bases. V dropped 5 bases and J dropped 8 bases, with 13 bases sitting between them. The CDR3 contains 12 residues. From germline, CDR1 is SQVTM and CDR2 ANQGSEA. The CDR3 loop reads CSVRLQGYEQFF. In DNA, the CDR3 is TGCAGCGTTCGACTCCAGGGGTATGAGCAGTTCTTC.

This clonotype was counted only a few times. The rearrangement links TRBV5-4 to TRBJ1-2; D is unresolved. Deletions cut 0 bases from V and 3 bases from J, with 9 bases between. CDR3 size: 14 residues. CDR1 is SGHNT and CDR2 is YYREEE in the germline V gene (reference sequence). CDR3 sequence (DNA): TGTGCCAGCAGCTTGGTGGACGGCGACTATGGCTACACCTTC. Translating it yields CASSLVDGDYGYTF.

This clonotype has at least ten counts. The J gene is TRBJ2-3, the V gene TRBV4-1; no firm D call. The CDR3 sequence is 15 residues long. CDR1 is MGHRA, CDR2 YSYEKL, per germline. V gave up 3 bases and J gave up 1 base, with 11 bases separating them. The CDR3 sequence is CASSHVRAGTDTQYF. The CDR3 DNA sequence: TGCGCCAGCAGCCATGTCCGTGCCGGCACAGATACGCAGTATTTT.

This sequence joins TRBV7-3 and TRBJ1-2; 12 positions agree with TRBD1. After removal of 5 bases from V and 7 bases from J, the junction contained 8 bases not matched to a gene. The length of the CDR3 is 15 residues. Per germline, CDR1 SGHTA and CDR2 FQGTGA. In DNA, the CDR3 is TGTGCCAGCAGCCCGGGACAGGGGGCGCTTCTTGGCTACACCTTC. Translating gives CASSPGQGALLGYTF.

This clonotype was seen many times. The chain joins TRBV5-6 to TRBJ1-1; D unresolved. Per germline, CDR1 SGHDT and CDR2 YYEEEE. This CDR3 contains 13 residues. V was cut by 1 base and J by 6 bases, with 10 bases left in between. The CDR3 loop is CASSLFSGPEAFF. CDR3 nucleotides: TGTGCCAGCAGCTTGTTTTCTGGACCTGAAGCTTTCTTT.

This clonotype appeared a few times. The chain carries TRBV19 and TRBJ2-2, with a possible D match to TRBD2 (5 bases). The germline V gene encodes CDR1 LNHDA and CDR2 SQIVND (reference sequence). There are 14 residues in the CDR3. Trimming removed 0 bases from V and 4 bases from J, with 6 bases in between. CDR3 sequence (DNA): TGTGCCAGTAGTATAGATCGGGGCACCGGGGAGCTGTTTTTT. Translating it yields CASSIDRGTGELFF.

This clonotype was seen a handful of times. The chain links TRBV7-2 to TRBJ2-1, with D perhaps TRBD1 or TRBD2 (6 bases each). V lost 2 bases to trimming and J lost 0 bases, with 11 bases between them. Germline V gene lookup returns CDR1 SGHTA and CDR2 FQGNSA. CDR3 length: 16 amino acids. The CDR3 region is CASSLRGPGSYNEQFF. In DNA, the CDR3 is TGTGCCAGCAGCTTACGGGGGCCGGGCTCCTACAATGAGCAGTTCTTC.

This clonotype was picked up many times. This chain uses TRBV11-2 with TRBJ2-1; the D is unclear. This CDR3 has 17 residues. Per germline, CDR1 SGHAT and CDR2 FQNNGV. V was cut by 5 bases and J by 7 bases, with 24 bases left in between. CDR3 in amino acids: CASSAQWVGRAGNEQFF. The CDR3 region has the DNA TGTGCCAGCAGCGCCCAATGGGTAGGACGGGCTGGGAATGAGCAGTTCTTC.

The chain is built from TRBV5-1 and TRBJ2-3; D is uncertain. The germline V gene encodes CDR1 SGHRS and CDR2 YFSETQ. Trimming pared 4 bases from V and 3 bases from J, leaving 12 bases between. The CDR3 has 14 amino acids. CDR3 region: CASSLVGKTDTQYF. DNA of the CDR3: TGCGCCAGCAGCCTTGTGGGAAAAACAGATACGCAGTATTTT. Full variable domain (rest looked up from reference TRBV5-1 and TRBJ2-3): KAGVTQTPRYLIKTRGQQVTLSCSPISGHRSVSWYQQTPGQGLQFLFEYFSETQRNKGNFPGRFSGRQFSNSRSEMNVSTLELGDSALYLCASSLVGKTDTQYFGPGTRLTVL.